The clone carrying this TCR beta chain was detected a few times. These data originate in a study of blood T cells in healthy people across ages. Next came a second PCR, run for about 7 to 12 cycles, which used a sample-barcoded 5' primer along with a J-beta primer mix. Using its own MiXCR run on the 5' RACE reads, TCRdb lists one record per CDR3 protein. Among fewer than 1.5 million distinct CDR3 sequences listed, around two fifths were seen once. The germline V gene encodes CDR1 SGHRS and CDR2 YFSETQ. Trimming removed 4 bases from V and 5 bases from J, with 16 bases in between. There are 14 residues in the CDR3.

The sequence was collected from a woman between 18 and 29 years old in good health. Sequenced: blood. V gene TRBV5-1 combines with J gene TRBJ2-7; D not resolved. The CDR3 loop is CASSPDANYHEQYF. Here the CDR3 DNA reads TGCGCCAGCAGCCCAGACGCAAACTACCACGAGCAGTACTTC.